This TCR beta chain was profiled in a study of control samples from healthy donors and cancer patients. TCRdb keeps only in-frame clones here, not all; method: immunoSEQ multiplex PCR. Among under 140,000 clones listed, roughly 90% were seen once. The CDR3 is 15 amino acids. Germline lookup yields CDR1 SGHVS and CDR2 FQNEAQ. With 4 bases clipped from V and 4 bases from J, the junction kept 6 bases outside the gene matches. The gene calls are TRBV7-8 and TRBJ1-3; TRBD1 matches at 8 bases. The sample comprised PBMCs. This TCR came from an older woman with lung cancer. The CDR3 loop is CASSSDRAQGNTIYF. In DNA form, the CDR3 reads TGTGCCAGCAGCTCGGACAGGGCTCAAGGAAACACCATATATTTT.